This T cell receptor (beta chain) emerged from a study of blood T cell repertoires in COVID-19. This clone was counted a few times. In the authors' methods: Amplification of reference gene primers was used by the study to estimate nucleated cell counts. Produced via immunoSEQ multiplex PCR; TCRdb's table is partial and in-frame only. The DNA was the basis for D and trimming; V, J and clone size are from that table. Counted here are roughly 170,000 clones, around 74% occurring once; the ten biggest clones make up 2.5% to 3.5%. The CDR3 runs to 13 residues. V was shortened by 7 bases and J by 0 bases, with 9 bases between the two germline ends. Germline lookup yields CDR1 MNHEY and CDR2 SVGAGI.

The receptor was derived from an elderly woman with acute or convalescent COVID-19. The V call is TRBV6-5, the J call TRBJ2-5; D gene uncertain. The sequenced material came from peripheral blood. In DNA form, the CDR3 reads TGTGCCAGCATGCAGATGTACCAAGAGACCCAGTACTTC. Translating it yields CASMQMYQETQYF.